This T cell receptor beta chain was obtained from a study of CD8+CD57+ T cells in acquired aplastic anemia. About the research overall: Across the sorted CD4+ and CD8+ cells, DNA amounts averaged about 3.2 ug. General study results and limits: Any difference that existed in CD8+ Simpson's diversity between patients and controls was not significant.

TCR beta VDJ combinations and CDR3 sequences were profiled from genomic DNA. TCRdb reprocessed the reads with MiXCR, giving one entry per CDR3 protein. The repertoire includes 250,000 to 350,000 distinct CDR3 sequences, roughly 50% of them detected once, and less than 9.5% sits in the top ten. Of note for this clonotype: Its antigen is unidentified.

The V gene's germline CDR1 is KGHDR and CDR2 SFDVKD. The CDR3 contains 15 residues. V lost 4 bases and J lost 0; bases outside the gene matches: 3. Specimen: sorted CD4+, CD8+, or CD8+CD57+ T cells (not recorded which) from PBMCs. The receptor was derived from a human donor with severe aplastic anemia or a healthy control (not recorded which). This chain connects TRBV24-1 to TRBJ1-2, with 8 bases aligning to TRBD1. The CDR3 nucleotides are TGTGCCACCAGTGAGTCGACAGGGGCTAACTATGGCTACACCTTC. Translated, it gives CATSESTGANYGYTF.